The subject of this entry is one TCR beta chain. No cognate antigen has been identified for it. The record has no base qualities; no much larger clone is one base away. These data come from a study of blood T cell repertoires in COVID-19 (dated by TCRdb to between 2020 and 2021). General notes on the study: Collaborator samples came from the United States, Italy and Spain and covered acute and convalescent phases of COVID-19. The prospective study material was composed of cDNA or gDNA derived from T cells, B-cell-depleted T cells, or PBMCs. Where available, HLA class I and class II types were obtained from metadata supplied by the sample provider rather than from assay-based typing. A freely available public database, intended as a resource for researchers studying the immune response to SARS-CoV-2, is where the repertoires were released. Sample metadata almost always included a de-identified subject ID, COVID-19 status, age in years and sex. Deeply sampled blood TCRbeta repertoires from subjects exposed to, actively infected with, or recovered from COVID-19 were included in the dataset. Samples were obtained from the ongoing ImmuneRACE study (first 160 participants) and from over a thousand subjects provided by 6 global collaborators. The full study reports these points: The amount of clinical and demographic metadata varied by source and participant and was provided uncurated.

As encoded in the germline V gene (reference sequence), CDR1 is LNHDA while CDR2 is SQIVND. Spanning cysteine to phenylalanine, the CDR3 consists of 15 amino acids. This entry keeps only the CDR3 DNA: 45 bases, framed from base 1. Trimming removed 2 bases from V and 4 bases from J, leaving 13 bases between the germline ends. In Seattle, one collaborating source enrolled patients while the infection was active and tracked those patients longitudinally over the course of disease. Whole blood was collected in K2EDTA tubes by collaborating institutions according to the institutions' own protocols. For TCRbeta analysis, collaborators shipped samples in one of three forms: frozen whole blood, isolated PBMCs, or DNA extracted from either of those sample types. The immunoSEQ Assay, a bias-controlled multiplex PCR, was used to amplify TCRbeta CDR3 regions from genomic DNA. Per the source publication's procedure: The number of nucleated cells in each sample was estimated from the amplification of reference gene primers within the assay. To quantify the absolute abundance of each unique TCRbeta CDR3 rearrangement, sequence reads were collapsed and filtered. For each sample, productive Simpson clonality was calculated as the square root of Simpson's diversity index over productive rearrangements. What TCRdb holds here is the immuneACCESS table cut down to in-frame rearrangements. Part of the clones is not present; checked against another copy, under half of the missing clones reflect an unresolved V gene, and the others are unexplained. D and trimming were read from the DNA, whereas the V and J calls and clone size are those reported in that table. Recorded for this sample are a few hundred thousand clones; 89% of them occurred a single time. The biggest ten clones account for 1.8% of the sample.

Here the chain combines TRBV19 and TRBJ2-3; the D gene is perhaps TRBD1, from 5 matching bases. The TCR comes from a woman aged 30 to 39 with COVID-19, enrolled during active disease. Material: peripheral blood. Read as DNA, the sequence is TGTGCCAGTAGTATACAGGGAAATAGGGCAGATACGCAGTATTTT. Its coded protein is CASSIQGNRADTQYF. Full variable domain (CDR3 extended with the reference TRBV19 and TRBJ2-3 proteins): DGGITQSPKYLFRKEGQNVTLSCEQNLNHDAMYWYRQDPGQGLRLIYYSQIVNDFQKGDIAEGYSVSREKKESFPLTVTSAQKNPTAFYLCASSIQGNRADTQYFGPGTRLTVL.